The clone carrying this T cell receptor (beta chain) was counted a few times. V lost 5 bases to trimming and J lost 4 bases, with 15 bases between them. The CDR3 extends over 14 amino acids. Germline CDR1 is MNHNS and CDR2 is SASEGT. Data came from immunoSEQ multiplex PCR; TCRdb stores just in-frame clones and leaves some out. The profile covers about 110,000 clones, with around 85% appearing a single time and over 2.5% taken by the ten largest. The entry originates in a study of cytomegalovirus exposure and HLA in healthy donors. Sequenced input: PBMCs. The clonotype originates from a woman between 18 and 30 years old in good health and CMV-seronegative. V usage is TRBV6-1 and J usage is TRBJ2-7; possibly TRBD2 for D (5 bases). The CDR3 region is CASSRHVSVYEQYF. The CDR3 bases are TGTGCCAGCAGTAGGCATGTTAGCGTTTACGAGCAGTACTTC.